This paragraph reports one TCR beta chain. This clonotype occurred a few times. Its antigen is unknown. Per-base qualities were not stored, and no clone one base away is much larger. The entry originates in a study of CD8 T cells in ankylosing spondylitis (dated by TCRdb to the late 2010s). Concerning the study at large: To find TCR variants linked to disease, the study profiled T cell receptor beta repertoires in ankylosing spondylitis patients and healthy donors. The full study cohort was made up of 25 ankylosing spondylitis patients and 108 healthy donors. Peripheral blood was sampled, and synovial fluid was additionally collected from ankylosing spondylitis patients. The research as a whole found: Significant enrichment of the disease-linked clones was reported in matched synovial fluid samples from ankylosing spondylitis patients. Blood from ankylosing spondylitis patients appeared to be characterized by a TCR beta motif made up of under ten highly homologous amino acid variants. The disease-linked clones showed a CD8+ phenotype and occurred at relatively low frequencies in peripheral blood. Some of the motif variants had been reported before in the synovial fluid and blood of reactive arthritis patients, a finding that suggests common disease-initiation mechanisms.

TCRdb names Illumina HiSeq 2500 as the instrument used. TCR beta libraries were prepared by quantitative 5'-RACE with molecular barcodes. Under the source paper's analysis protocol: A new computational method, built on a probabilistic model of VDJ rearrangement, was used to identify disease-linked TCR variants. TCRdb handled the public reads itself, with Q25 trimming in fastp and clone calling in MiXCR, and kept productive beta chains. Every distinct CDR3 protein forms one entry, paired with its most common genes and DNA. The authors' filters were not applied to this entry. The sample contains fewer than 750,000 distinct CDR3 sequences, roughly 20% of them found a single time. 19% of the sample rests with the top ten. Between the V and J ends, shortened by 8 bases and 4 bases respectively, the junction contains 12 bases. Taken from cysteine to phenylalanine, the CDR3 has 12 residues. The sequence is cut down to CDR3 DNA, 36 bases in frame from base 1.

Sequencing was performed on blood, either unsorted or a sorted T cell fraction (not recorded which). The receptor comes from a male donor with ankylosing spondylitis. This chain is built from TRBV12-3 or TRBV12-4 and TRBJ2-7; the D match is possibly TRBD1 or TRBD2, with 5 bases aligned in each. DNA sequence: TGTGCCAGCCGGGACGGACTTTACGAGCAGTACTTC. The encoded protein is CASRDGLYEQYF.